The present TCR beta chain was sequenced within a study of blood T cell repertoires in COVID-19. This table comes from immunoSEQ multiplex PCR, and its TCRdb copy is limited to in-frame clones, with some not included. The data show about 210,000 clones, 84% seen once. This CDR3 has 16 amino acids. Germline lookup yields CDR1 MGHDK and CDR2 SYGVNS. Losses at the gene ends were 2 bases for V and 6 bases for J; bases not matched to a gene: 8. This sequence was found in a woman between 45 and 60 years old with active or convalescent COVID-19. The gene calls are TRBV25-1 and TRBJ2-2, with 8 positions matching TRBD1. Sequenced: peripheral blood. Here the CDR3 reads CASSERRTGSPGELFF. The CDR3 coding sequence is TGTGCCAGCAGTGAAAGAAGGACAGGGAGTCCCGGGGAGCTGTTTTTT.